The text below deals with one TCR beta chain. Method: immunoSEQ multiplex PCR; TCRdb's copy keeps in-frame clones and lacks some. The sample shows approximately 120,000 clones, more than 75% of them seen only once. V was cut by 3 bases and J by 5 bases, with 16 bases left in between. Per germline, CDR1 SQVTM and CDR2 ANQGSEA. CDR3 length: 14 amino acids. This sample stems from a study of T cell responses to AZD1222 COVID-19 vaccine. Material: peripheral blood, obtained 28 days after the second AZD1222 dose. This TCR was sampled from an adult who received the AZD1222 COVID-19 vaccine. This sequence joins TRBV29-1 and TRBJ1-2, with D perhaps TRBD1 (5 bases). The CDR3 DNA follows: TGCAGCGTTGAGGGACGAACCGAAAAGTATGGCTACACCTTC. This codes for CSVEGRTEKYGYTF.